This T cell receptor beta chain came from a study of vaccination effects on CD4 cells after COVID-19. Study details: Either the mRNA-1273 or the BNT162b2 vaccine was given to participants as two doses. Study-wide results and caveats: Marked clonal contraction of infection- and vaccine-induced clones was seen late after vaccination.

Generated by immunoSEQ multiplex PCR, the TCRdb table keeps only in-frame clones and is missing some. Among approximately 28,000 clones listed, approximately 70% were seen once. About this clone itself: Its antigen is unknown.

Trimming took 7 bases from V and 3 from J, leaving 9 bases between them. CDR1 and CDR2 (germline): ENHRY, SYGVKD. The CDR3 is made up of 13 amino acids. ViraFEST expansion of antigen-specific CD4+ T cells with viral peptide pools preceded sequencing. Following 10 days of culture, CD4+ T cells were isolated. The vaccine recipients had no prior SARS-CoV-2 infection, with negative nucleocapsid antibodies. The sequences come from CD4+ T cells from PBMCs cultured with HCoV-NL63 spike peptides, collected before COVID-19 vaccination. The V and J genes are TRBV10-3 and TRBJ1-4; D is unclear. This receptor was taken from a human donor who received a COVID-19 vaccine. In DNA form, the CDR3 reads TGTGCCATCACCATGGCCCCTAATGAAAAACTGTTTTTT. Translation: CAITMAPNEKLFF.